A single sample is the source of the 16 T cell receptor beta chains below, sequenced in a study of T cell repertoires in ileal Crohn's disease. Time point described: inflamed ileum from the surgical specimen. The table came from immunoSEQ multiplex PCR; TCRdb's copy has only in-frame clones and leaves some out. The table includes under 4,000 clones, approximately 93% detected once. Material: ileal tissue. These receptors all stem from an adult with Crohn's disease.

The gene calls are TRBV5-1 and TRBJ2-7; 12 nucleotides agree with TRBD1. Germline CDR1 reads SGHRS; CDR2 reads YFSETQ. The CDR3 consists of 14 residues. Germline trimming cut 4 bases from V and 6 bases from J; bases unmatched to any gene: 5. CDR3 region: CASSAGTGGFEQYF. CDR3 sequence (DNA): TGCGCCAGCAGCGCCGGGACAGGGGGCTTCGAGCAGTACTTC.

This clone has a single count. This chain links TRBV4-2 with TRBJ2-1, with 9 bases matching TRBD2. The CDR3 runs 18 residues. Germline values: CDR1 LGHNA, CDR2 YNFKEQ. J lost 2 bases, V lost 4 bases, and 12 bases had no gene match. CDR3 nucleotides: TGTGCCAGCAGCCCAGCCGTGACCGCGGGGGGGCCCTACAATGAGCAGTTCTTC. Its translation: CASSPAVTAGGPYNEQFF.

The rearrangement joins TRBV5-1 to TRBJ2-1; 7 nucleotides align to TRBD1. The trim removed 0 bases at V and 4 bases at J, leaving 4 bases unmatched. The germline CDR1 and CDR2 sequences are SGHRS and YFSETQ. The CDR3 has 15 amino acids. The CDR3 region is CASSLGTGRYNEQFF. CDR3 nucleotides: TGCGCCAGCAGCTTGGGGACAGGCCGATACAATGAGCAGTTCTTC.

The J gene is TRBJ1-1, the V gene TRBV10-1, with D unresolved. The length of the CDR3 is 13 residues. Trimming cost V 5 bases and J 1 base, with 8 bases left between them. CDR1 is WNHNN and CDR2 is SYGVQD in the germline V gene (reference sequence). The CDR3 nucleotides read TGCGCCAGCAGTCAGGACGGGAACACTGAAGCTTTCTTT. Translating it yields CASSQDGNTEAFF.

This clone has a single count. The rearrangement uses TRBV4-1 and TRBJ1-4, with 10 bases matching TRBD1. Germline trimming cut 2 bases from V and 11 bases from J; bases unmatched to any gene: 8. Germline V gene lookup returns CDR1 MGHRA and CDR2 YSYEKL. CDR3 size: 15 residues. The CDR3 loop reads CASSQPWTGGVKLFF. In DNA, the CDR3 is TGCGCCAGCAGCCAACCTTGGACAGGGGGTGTGAAACTGTTTTTT.

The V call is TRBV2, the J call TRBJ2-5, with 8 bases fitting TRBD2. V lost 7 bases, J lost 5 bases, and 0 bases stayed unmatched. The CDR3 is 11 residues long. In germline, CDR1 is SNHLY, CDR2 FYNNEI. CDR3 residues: CASTSGETQYF. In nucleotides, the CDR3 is TGTGCCAGCACTAGCGGGGAGACCCAGTACTTC.

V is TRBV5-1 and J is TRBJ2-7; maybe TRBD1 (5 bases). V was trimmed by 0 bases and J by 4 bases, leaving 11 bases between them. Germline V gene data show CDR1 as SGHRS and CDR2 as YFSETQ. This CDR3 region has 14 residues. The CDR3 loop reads CASSLDQGSYEQYF. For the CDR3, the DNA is TGCGCCAGCAGCTTGGATCAGGGTAGTTACGAGCAGTACTTC.

The CDR3 DNA reads TGTGCCAGCAGCAGAATCCCATTAGGGCAGGGTGAAGCTTTCTTT. Its translation is CASSRIPLGQGEAFF. The chain has TRBV9 and TRBJ1-1, with D perhaps TRBD1 (5 bases). This CDR3 contains 15 residues. The ends were cut back, 4 bases at V and 7 bases at J, with 20 bases in the middle. Germline-derived CDR1 and CDR2 are SGDLS and YYNGEE. The whole variable domain, filled in from reference TRBV9 and TRBJ1-1, reads DSGVTQTPKHLITATGQRVTLRCSPRSGDLSVYWYQQSLDQGLQFLIQYYNGEERAKGNILERFSAQQFPDLHSELNLSSLELGDSALYFCASSRIPLGQGEAFFGQGTRLTVV.

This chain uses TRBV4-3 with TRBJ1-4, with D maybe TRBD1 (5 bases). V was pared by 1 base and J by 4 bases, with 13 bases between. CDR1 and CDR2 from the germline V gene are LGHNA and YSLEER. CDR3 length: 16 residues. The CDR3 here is CASSQVRTLLNEKLFF. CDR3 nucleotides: TGCGCCAGCAGCCAAGTAAGGACACTTCTTAATGAAAAACTGTTTTTT.

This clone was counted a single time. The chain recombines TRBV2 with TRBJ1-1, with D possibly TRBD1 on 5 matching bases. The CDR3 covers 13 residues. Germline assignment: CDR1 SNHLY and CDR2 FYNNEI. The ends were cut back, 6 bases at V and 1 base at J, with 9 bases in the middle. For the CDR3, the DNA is TGTGCCAGCAGGACAGAGTCGAACACTGAAGCTTTCTTT. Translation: CASRTESNTEAFF.

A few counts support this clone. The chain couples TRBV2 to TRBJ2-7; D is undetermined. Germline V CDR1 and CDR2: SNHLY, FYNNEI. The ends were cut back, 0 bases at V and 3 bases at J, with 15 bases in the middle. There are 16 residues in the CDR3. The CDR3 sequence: CASSEALGRLGYEQYF. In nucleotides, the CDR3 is TGTGCCAGCAGTGAAGCCCTTGGACGTTTGGGCTACGAGCAGTACTTC.

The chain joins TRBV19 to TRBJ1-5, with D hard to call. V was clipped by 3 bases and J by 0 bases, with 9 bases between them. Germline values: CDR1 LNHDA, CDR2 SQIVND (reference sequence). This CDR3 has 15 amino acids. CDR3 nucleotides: TGTGCCAGTAGTATCCGAAGGAGTAGCAATCAGCCCCAGCATTTT. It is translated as CASSIRRSSNQPQHF.

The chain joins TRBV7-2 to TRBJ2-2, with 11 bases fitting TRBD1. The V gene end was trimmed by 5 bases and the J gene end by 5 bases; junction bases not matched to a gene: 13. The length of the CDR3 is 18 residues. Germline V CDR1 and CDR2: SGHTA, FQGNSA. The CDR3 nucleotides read TGTGCCAGCAGCCACCCGTACCCCGGGACAGGGGGAACCGGGGAGCTGTTTTTT. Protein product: CASSHPYPGTGGTGELFF.

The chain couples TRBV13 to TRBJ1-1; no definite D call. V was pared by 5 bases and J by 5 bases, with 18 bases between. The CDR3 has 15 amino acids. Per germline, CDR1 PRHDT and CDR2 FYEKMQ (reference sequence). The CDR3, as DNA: TGTGCCAGCAGCCCTAAGGCGGCAGGTCGGACTGAAGCTTTCTTT. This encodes CASSPKAAGRTEAFF.

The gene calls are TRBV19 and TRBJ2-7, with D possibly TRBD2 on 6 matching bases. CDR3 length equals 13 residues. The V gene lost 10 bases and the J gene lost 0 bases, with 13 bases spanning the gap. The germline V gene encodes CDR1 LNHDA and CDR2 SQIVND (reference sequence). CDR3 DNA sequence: TGTGCCACCCGGGACTTTATCTCCTACGAGCAGTACTTC. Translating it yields CATRDFISYEQYF.

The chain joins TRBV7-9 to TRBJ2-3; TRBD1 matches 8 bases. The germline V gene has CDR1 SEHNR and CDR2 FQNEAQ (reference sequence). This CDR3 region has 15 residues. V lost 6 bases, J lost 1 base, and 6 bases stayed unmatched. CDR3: CASRPWTGRTDTQYF. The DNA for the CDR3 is TGTGCCAGCAGACCCTGGACAGGGCGCACAGATACGCAGTATTTT.